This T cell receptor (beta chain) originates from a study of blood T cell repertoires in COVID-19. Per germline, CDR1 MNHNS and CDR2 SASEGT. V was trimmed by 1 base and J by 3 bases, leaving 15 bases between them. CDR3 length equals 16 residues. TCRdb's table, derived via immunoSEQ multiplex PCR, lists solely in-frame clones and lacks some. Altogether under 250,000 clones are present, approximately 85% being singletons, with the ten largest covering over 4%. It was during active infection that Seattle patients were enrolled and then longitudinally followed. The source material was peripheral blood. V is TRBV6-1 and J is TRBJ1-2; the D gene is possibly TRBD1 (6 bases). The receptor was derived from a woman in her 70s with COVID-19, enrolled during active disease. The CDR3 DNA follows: TGTGCCAGCAGTGAAGGGGGACACCCACCGGACTATGGCTACACCTTC. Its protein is CASSEGGHPPDYGYTF.